The clone carrying this T cell receptor (beta chain) was detected once. Its target is unknown. The germline V and J ends were trimmed by 8 bases and 3 bases, with 16 bases remaining between them. CDR3 length equals 14 residues. Germline CDR1 reads MNHNS; CDR2 reads SASEGT. The record originates from a study of CD8+ T cells in alopecia areata. Study observations and caveats: Patients showed less clear TCR sequence sharing than mice, possibly partly because of HLA diversity. There were many expanded lesional clones persisting in scalp and blood during tofacitinib. The link between baseline CD8+ expansion and response remains uncertain with one nonresponder.

The treatment was: oral pan-JAK inhibitor, 5-10 mg twice daily. Collected material from alopecia areata patients comprised lesional scalp punch biopsies and peripheral blood. RNA extraction and reverse transcription yielded cDNA as sequencing template. Assay: immunoSEQ multiplex PCR; the TCRdb copy retains only in-frame clones and omits some. Of 150,000 to 200,000 clones in the sample, roughly 58% were seen once. V and J are TRBV6-1 and TRBJ1-1, with a possible D match to TRBD1 (6 bases). The sequence came from a human donor with alopecia areata. The source was CD4+ T cells sorted from blood, collected at roughly week 58, from a patient treated with tofacitinib. CDR3 loop: CASLRGGADTEAFF. For the CDR3, the DNA is TGTGCCAGCCTACGAGGGGGGGCGGACACTGAAGCTTTCTTT.